Listed below are T cell receptor beta chains from one sample, sequenced in a study of shared clonotypes between healthy human individuals. TCRdb's copy holds only in-frame clones and misses some; the assay was immunoSEQ multiplex PCR. The sample carries 1.4 million or so clones, approximately 98.5% recorded once. Specimen: naive CD4+ T cells sorted from blood. The receptors were gathered from a man between 25 and 39 years old in good health. CDR3s include the opening cysteine and the closing phenylalanine or tryptophan. The order of the fields is J gene, V gene, CDR3 protein.

>TRBJ1-3|TRBV9
CASSPAGSGNTIYF
>TRBJ2-7|TRBV19
CASSLRGRDGDEQYF
>TRBJ2-2|TRBV2
CASRFRGATGELFF
>TRBJ2-7|TRBV19
CASSPSIRDNSKSPLEQYF
>TRBJ2-3|TRBV6-5
CASKMSGRTTDTQYF
>TRBJ2-2|TRBV18
CASSPLTSAVTGELFF
>TRBJ2-1|TRBV19
CASREREKNNEQFF
>TRBJ2-7|TRBV18
CASSPTSGRARTYEQYF
>TRBJ2-5|TRBV28
CASSLNRGGRKETQYF
>TRBJ1-2|TRBV20-1
CSTGQGEGYTF
>TRBJ1-1|TRBV2
CASRASGTLNTEAFF
>TRBJ2-3|TRBV2
CASTADIYTQYF
>TRBJ2-3|TRBV9
CASSVTGSIDTQYF
>TRBJ2-1|TRBV11-3
CASSLGGAGDAREQFF
>TRBJ1-5|TRBV19
CASSIRTGRNQPQHF
>TRBJ2-3|TRBV25-1
CASSGPGDTQYF
>TRBJ2-7|TRBV5-5
CASSLGQGRSEQYF
>TRBJ2-1|TRBV18
CASSPRQVDEQFF
>TRBJ2-7|TRBV5-1
CASSVAGRTYEQYF
>TRBJ1-3|TRBV11-2
CASSQHGNTIYF